The 15 T cell receptor beta chains in this list originate from one sample, sequenced in a study of a mutant IDH1 vaccine in newly diagnosed glioma. Assay used: immunoSEQ multiplex PCR; TCRdb lists only in-frame clones, some missing. This repertoire shows 25,000 to 35,000 clones, almost 85% found once; its top ten account for under 25%. Sample time point: baseline, week 1 (first vaccination visit). Sample treatment: pre-vaccination baseline after standard-of-care therapy. The sample was PBMCs, taken from a glioma patient treated with radiotherapy, temozolomide or both. These receptors were taken from a man aged 25 to 40 with glioma.

This sequence joins TRBV5-1 and TRBJ2-5; 11 bases line up with TRBD2. The CDR3 covers 16 residues. Germline CDR1 reads SGHRS; CDR2 reads YFSETQ. The V segment lost 6 bases and the J segment 5 bases; nucleotides outside the gene matches: 12. The CDR3 reads CASKRTSGPWVETQYF. The CDR3 nucleotides read TGCGCCAGCAAACGGACTAGCGGGCCCTGGGTGGAGACCCAGTACTTC.

The CDR3 here is CSEEGLLNTEAFF. The DNA for the CDR3 is TGCAGCGAGGAAGGGCTGTTGAACACTGAAGCTTTCTTT. The rearrangement uses TRBV29-1 and TRBJ1-1; D gene ambiguous. V lost 7 bases and J 0 bases, leaving 12 bases between the germline ends. This CDR3 comprises 13 residues. Per germline, CDR1 SQVTM and CDR2 ANQGSEA.

The rearrangement links TRBV7-2 to TRBJ2-7; TRBD2 is a possible D gene (5 bases). V was trimmed by 1 base and J by 6 bases, leaving 7 bases between them. Per germline, CDR1 SGHTA and CDR2 FQGNSA. This CDR3 has 12 residues. Here the CDR3 reads CASSLVGSEQYF. The CDR3 coding sequence is TGTGCCAGCAGCTTAGTAGGGAGCGAGCAGTACTTC. Supplemented by reference TRBV7-2 and TRBJ2-7, the full variable domain reads GAGVSQSPSNKVTEKGKDVELRCDPISGHTALYWYRQSLGQGLEFLIYFQGNSAPDKSGLPSDRFSAERTGGSVSTLTIQRTQQEDSAVYLCASSLVGSEQYFGPGTRLTVT.

V is TRBV9 and J is TRBJ1-4; TRBD1 matches 7 bases. From germline, CDR1 is SGDLS and CDR2 YYNGEE. The J segment lost 4 bases and the V segment lost 7 bases, leaving 7 bases of the junction unmatched. The CDR3 loop spans 14 amino acids. In nucleotides, the CDR3 is TGTGCCAGCGGCCGGGACAGCAGTAATGAAAAACTGTTTTTT. Translated: CASGRDSSNEKLFF.

This rearrangement joins TRBV5-1 to TRBJ2-2; D remains ambiguous. Trimming cost V 0 bases and J 0 bases, with 15 bases left between them. Germline CDR1 SGHRS, CDR2 YFSETQ. This CDR3 has 18 residues. Written as DNA, the CDR3 is TGCGCCAGCAGCTTGGCCATCCAGATCCCCTCGAACACCGGGGAGCTGTTTTTT. This sequence encodes CASSLAIQIPSNTGELFF.

The J gene is TRBJ2-1, the V gene TRBV2, with TRBD2 matching 10 bases. The CDR3 is 15 residues long. V was clipped by 4 bases and J by 2 bases; unmatched bases: 2. The V gene's germline CDR1 is SNHLY and CDR2 FYNNEI. The CDR3 is CASSGGLAAYNEQFF. Written as DNA, the CDR3 is TGTGCCAGCAGTGGTGGACTAGCGGCCTACAATGAGCAGTTCTTC.

J is TRBJ2-2 and V is TRBV5-1; D is undetermined. Trimming removed 2 bases from V and 1 base from J, with 6 bases in between. Germline V gene lookup returns CDR1 SGHRS and CDR2 YFSETQ. There are 14 residues in the CDR3. The CDR3 DNA follows: TGCGCCAGCAGCTTAAGACTGAACACCGGGGAGCTGTTTTTT. Translating gives CASSLRLNTGELFF.

The V and J genes are TRBV9 and TRBJ1-3; D uncertain. V lost 0 bases and J lost 3, with 10 bases in between. The CDR3 contains 15 residues. The germline CDR1 and CDR2 sequences are SGDLS and YYNGEE. CDR3 DNA: TGTGCCAGCAGCGTAGCTGCGGGAGGTGGAAACACCATATATTTT. The encoded protein is CASSVAAGGGNTIYF.

This chain connects TRBV2 to TRBJ2-2; D call uncertain. Germline CDR1 is SNHLY and CDR2 is FYNNEI. V dropped 5 bases and J dropped 6 bases, with 7 bases sitting between them. This CDR3 contains 12 residues. The CDR3 here is CASSRSAGELFF. CDR3 in DNA: TGTGCCAGCAGTCGGAGTGCCGGGGAGCTGTTTTTT.

As DNA, the CDR3 is TGTGCCAGCAGCGTTTCCCACGGGTTAGGGTCTGGAAACACCATATATTTT. Amino acid sequence: CASSVSHGLGSGNTIYF. This chain joins TRBV9 and TRBJ1-3; no clear D. CDR1 and CDR2 (germline): SGDLS, YYNGEE. V lost 2 bases, J lost 1 base, and 16 bases lay in between. The CDR3 spans 17 residues.

The V gene is TRBV6-5, the J gene TRBJ2-5, with 8 bases matching TRBD2. V was clipped by 3 bases and J by 2 bases; unmatched bases: 2. The CDR3 length is 14 residues. Germline CDR1 reads MNHEY; CDR2 reads SVGAGI. The CDR3 protein is CASSYSGVQETQYF. In nucleotides, the CDR3 is TGTGCCAGCAGTTATAGCGGGGTACAAGAGACCCAGTACTTC.

The chain is built from TRBV6-1 and TRBJ2-7, with TRBD1 matching 11 bases. The CDR3 length is 16 residues. Per the germline V gene, CDR1 is MNHNS and CDR2 is SASEGT. Unmatched junction bases numbered 8, after V lost 4 bases and J lost 3 bases. In nucleotides, the CDR3 is TGTGCCAGCAGTGTCAGGGGGGACAGGGGGAACTACGAGCAGTACTTC. Its translation is CASSVRGDRGNYEQYF.

This chain connects TRBV18 to TRBJ2-7; 7 bases agree with TRBD1. Trimming at V came to 3 bases and at J to 7 bases, leaving 6 bases not matched to a gene. The CDR3 has 13 amino acids. CDR1 KGHSH and CDR2 LQKENI come from the germline V gene. The CDR3 nucleotides read TGTGCCAGCTCACCTCGACAGGGATTGGAGCAGTACTTC. It codes for CASSPRQGLEQYF.

V usage is TRBV6-5 and J usage is TRBJ2-5; unclear D gene. V was trimmed by 0 bases and J by 5 bases, leaving 4 bases between them. CDR3 length equals 12 residues. Germline V gene sequence: CDR1 MNHEY, CDR2 SVGAGI. CDR3 protein: CASSYSRETQYF. The CDR3 DNA is TGTGCCAGCAGTTACTCGCGGGAGACCCAGTACTTC.

The chain combines TRBV19 with TRBJ1-2, with D possibly being TRBD1 (5 bases). The CDR3 has 15 residues. Germline values: CDR1 LNHDA, CDR2 SQIVND (reference sequence). V gave up 4 bases and J gave up 2 bases, with 14 bases separating them. For the CDR3, the DNA is TGTGCCAGTAGTAAGTCCCCGGGGGAAAACTATGGCTACACCTTC. It is translated as CASSKSPGENYGYTF.